The subject of this entry is one TCR beta chain. The specificity of this receptor is unknown. No much larger clone is present one base from it, and per-base qualities are unavailable. The TCR beta CDR3 regions were amplified from the RNA transcripts. A first-round RT-PCR of the TCR CDR3 used the HTBI primer set with the Qiagen OneStep RT-PCR kit. A second multiplex PCR round built the libraries, followed by size selection and purification. The libraries were sequenced on an Illumina HiSeq2000 using paired-end 100 bp reads. The source study handled its data this way. SOAPnuke was used to process the raw data, throwing out any read that contained adapters or uncalled bases, had a mean Phred below 15, or lacked an exact constant-primer or identifier match. High-quality paired reads were merged using COPE v1.2.5, and each unique nucleotide sequence was defined as a clonotype. MiTCR v1.1 was used to align the clonotypes against IMGT TRBV, TRBD and TRBJ reference segments. Analysis was restricted to V-J combinations with a frequency above 0.0001, which covered about 99% of repertoires. A TCS score was defined as the ratio of F50 (clonal expansion) to E x V (chaos), with BLOSUM62-based TCRdist applied between CDR3 peptides within each V-J. Welch's t-statistics and random forest reduced roughly 530 V-J features to some 14, which were used in a naive Bayes classifier (R e1071). TCRdb reprocessing: public reads trimmed at Q25 with fastp, clones called with MiXCR, in-frame beta chains kept. When rows share a CDR3 protein, they turn into one entry using the most common DNA and genes. These V and J calls are TCRdb output, not the study's own analysis. Within this sample are a few hundred thousand distinct CDR3 sequences, with roughly 15% of them counted one time only. The ten largest make up 30% to 40% of the sample.

In the ophthalmopathy patients, disease was moderately to severely active, with a Clinical Activity Score of 3 or more, a NOSPECS grade of 4 or more, and a duration of less than 3 months. Any patient with an uncontrolled infection, another autoimmune disease, pregnancy or lactation was excluded. Diagnoses were based on clinical symptoms, serum thyroxine and TRAb, thyroid ultrasound and orbital computed tomography. PBMCs were isolated from 10 ml of fresh peripheral blood by Ficoll-Paque density gradient centrifugation. Total RNA was extracted with Trizol reagent, and quality was checked on an Agilent 2100 Bioanalyzer. This specimen comes from a study of T cells in Graves' hyperthyroidism and ophthalmopathy (dated by TCRdb to between 2017 and 2020). Describing the broader study: Peripheral blood samples were taken at initial diagnosis, before any treatment was given. A discovery cohort of about a hundred patients, about 40 with Graves' ophthalmopathy and about 60 with stable Graves' hyperthyroidism, was used to find distinguishing TCR V-J signatures. An independent validation cohort of under 20 hyperthyroidism patients and 17 patients who later progressed to ophthalmopathy tested prospective prediction of ophthalmopathy. The 100 or so discovery patients were divided at random into training and test sets in a 7:3 ratio. In over five Graves' hyperthyroidism patients, the study also compared T-cell repertoires from thyroid tissue with T-cell repertoires from blood. After blood sampling, hyperthyroidism patients were treated with methimazole at a starting dose of 30 mg daily, and ophthalmopathy patients were treated with high-dose intravenous methylprednisolone. The paper describes TCR Vbeta CDR3 sequencing of fewer than 150 peripheral blood samples, made up of 43 ophthalmopathy patients, 70 to 80 hyperthyroidism patients and roughly 17 progressor patients. The paper as a whole reports these results and caveats: A model built on a 13 V-J signature distinguished ophthalmopathy from stable hyperthyroidism, reaching about 88% sensitivity and 81% to 83% specificity in cross-validation and 80%/75% in testing. No statistical method was used to fix the sample size in advance, and group allocation was not hidden from the investigators. In validation, progression to ophthalmopathy was predicted by the model with 55% to 71% sensitivity and 72% to 85% specificity, a median of around 5.9 months before onset. Blood samples also contained most of the expanded thyroid clonotypes (frequency above 0.001), which suggests that blood repertoires may reflect thyroid immune responses.

From the germline V gene (reference sequence), CDR1 is MNHEY and CDR2 is SMNVEV. The CDR3 numbers 15 residues from cysteine through phenylalanine. The CDR3 DNA has 45 bases and is translated from base 1. Trimming takes 4 bases from V and 3 bases from J, and the germline ends sit 15 bases apart. Sequenced: blood. The sequence was obtained from a woman aged 35 to 49 with Graves' ophthalmopathy. The sequence is built from TRBV27 and TRBJ2-5; no D gene is confidently identified. The CDR3 region has the sequence CASSSRGRSKETQYF. The DNA sequence is TGTGCCAGCAGTTCTCGCGGACGAAGCAAAGAGACCCAGTACTTC.